This T cell receptor (beta chain) comes out of a study of Ad26.COV2.S vaccination and SARS-CoV-2 variants. On the study more broadly: Ad26.COV2.S, an intramuscular injection, was given once or twice 56 days apart.

Noted treatment: 19 received Ad26.COV2.S at low or high dose, single or two shots; about 5 received placebo; per-sample allocation not given. Day 63 following the first vaccine or placebo injection was when the samples were taken. Boston supplied an adult donor aged 18-55 years. General study findings and limits: Substantial breadth was reportedly displayed by spike-specific CD8+ and CD4+ T cell responses after vaccination. Vaccinated and placebo-treated recipients had similar non-spike TCR breadth.

TCRdb's table, derived via immunoSEQ multiplex PCR, lists solely in-frame clones and lacks some. The repertoire has approximately 350,000 clones, around 82% of them found once; the top ten carry roughly 7.4%. The CDR3 sequence is 15 residues long. Germline lookup yields CDR1 MDHEN and CDR2 SYDVKM. The trim removed 0 bases at V and 6 bases at J, leaving 4 bases unmatched. This clone was picked up one time. Its antigen is currently unknown. This chain joins TRBV28 and TRBJ2-1; 8 bases agree with TRBD2. The material was peripheral blood, obtained in a trial of Ad26.COV2.S vaccine versus placebo. This clonotype originated in a person aged 18-60 years who received the Ad26.COV2.S COVID-19 vaccine or a placebo. The CDR3 DNA is TGTGCCAGCAGTTTATGGCGGGGGGCCGGCAATGAGCAGTTCTTC. Protein product: CASSLWRGAGNEQFF.